This T cell receptor (beta chain) originates from a study of CD8+CD57+ T cells in acquired aplastic anemia. According to the study, genomic DNA was the template for TCR beta VDJ and CDR3 profiling. Each CDR3 protein gets one entry after TCRdb re-called the reads with MiXCR. The sample records 200,000 to 250,000 distinct CDR3 sequences, approximately 65% being singletons. Selection for sequencing was limited to patients who had shown CD8+CD57+ cell expansion by flow cytometry. This CDR3 region has 15 residues. The germline CDR1 and CDR2 sequences are SGHNT and YENEEA. V lost 5 bases to trimming and J lost 6 bases; unmatched junction nucleotides: 8.

The chain recombines TRBV11-3 with TRBJ2-2; 8 bases align to TRBD1. Sequencing was done on a sample of sorted CD4+, CD8+, or CD8+CD57+ T cells (not recorded which) from PBMCs. The sequence was collected from a human donor with aplastic anemia. CDR3 residues: CASSRRTGSSGELFF. In DNA, the CDR3 is TGTGCCAGCAGCCGAAGGACAGGGTCTTCCGGGGAGCTGTTTTTT.